The next 9 T cell receptor beta chains were all read from a single sample in a study of blood T cell repertoires in COVID-19. Clones were read by immunoSEQ multiplex PCR, and TCRdb kept only the in-frame ones, dropping some. The repertoire has about 310,000 clones, roughly 87% of them found once; the top ten carry 1%. The material sequenced was peripheral blood. These receptors were taken from a man in his fifties or sixties with active or convalescent COVID-19.

The chain recombines TRBV2 with TRBJ2-1, with 9 bases identical to TRBD2. Germline V CDR1 and CDR2: SNHLY, FYNNEI. The V gene end was trimmed by 5 bases and the J gene end by 7 bases; junction bases not matched to a gene: 6. This CDR3 is 14 amino acids long. CDR3 sequence: CASSLLAGFNEQFF. The CDR3 DNA sequence: TGTGCCAGCAGTTTGCTAGCGGGATTTAATGAGCAGTTCTTC.

This rearrangement joins TRBV7-3 to TRBJ1-6; D is possibly TRBD1 (6 bases). Trimming stripped 5 bases from V and 7 bases from J, with 18 bases between. The CDR3 contains 16 residues. In germline, CDR1 is SGHTA, CDR2 FQGTGA. The CDR3 bases are TGTGCCAGCAGCCTTTTGGGGGGGCGCCTCAATTCACCCCTCCACTTT. This translates into CASSLLGGRLNSPLHF.

V is TRBV6-5 and J is TRBJ2-7, with D possibly being TRBD2 (6 bases). Trimming took off 10 bases at V and 3 bases at J, with 22 bases between the two ends. In germline, CDR1 is MNHEY, CDR2 SVGAGI. CDR3 size: 15 residues. CDR3 DNA sequence: TGTGCCACCCGACTAGTTTCAACCGAGGACTACGAGCAGTACTTC. Amino acid sequence: CATRLVSTEDYEQYF.

This chain joins TRBV19 and TRBJ2-2; TRBD1 is a possible D gene (5 bases). Germline V gives CDR1 LNHDA, CDR2 SQIVND (reference sequence). Trimming pared 6 bases from V and 4 bases from J, leaving 12 bases between. The length of the CDR3 is 14 residues. DNA for the CDR3: TGTGCCAGTAGGTTTCAGGGTTCCACCGGGGAGCTGTTTTTT. This encodes CASRFQGSTGELFF.

V gene TRBV7-3 combines with J gene TRBJ2-1; perhaps TRBD2 as D (6 bases). Germline loops: CDR1 SGHTA, CDR2 FQGTGA. Between the trimmed V and J ends, which lost 3 bases and 7 bases, there was a span of 16 bases. The CDR3 totals 15 residues. DNA of the CDR3: TGTGCCAGCAGCTTGGACTCCGGGACTCTTAATGAGCAGTTCTTC. Translating gives CASSLDSGTLNEQFF. The full variable domain, its missing parts supplied by reference TRBV7-3 and TRBJ2-1, is GAGVSQTPSNKVTEKGKYVELRCDPISGHTALYWYRQSLGQGPEFLIYFQGTGAADDSGLPNDRFFAVRPEGSVSTLKIQRTERGDSAVYLCASSLDSGTLNEQFFGPGTRLTVL.

This chain connects TRBV7-3 to TRBJ1-2, with D uncertain. Trimming pared 6 bases from V and 6 bases from J, leaving 17 bases between. Per germline, CDR1 SGHTA and CDR2 FQGTGA. The CDR3 is 14 amino acids. CDR3 in DNA: TGTGCCAGCAGTTTGTCGTCCGGGTCCGATGGCTACACCTTC. Its translation is CASSLSSGSDGYTF.

V and J are TRBV19 and TRBJ1-2; 9 bases match TRBD1. The germline V gene encodes CDR1 LNHDA and CDR2 SQIVND (reference sequence). The CDR3 loop spans 15 amino acids. The V segment lost 5 bases and the J segment 3 bases; nucleotides outside the gene matches: 7. The CDR3 protein is CASSARDRDHYGYTF. In DNA form, the CDR3 reads TGTGCCAGTAGTGCGAGGGACAGGGATCACTATGGCTACACCTTC. Drawing the rest from reference TRBV19 and TRBJ1-2, the complete variable domain is DGGITQSPKYLFRKEGQNVTLSCEQNLNHDAMYWYRQDPGQGLRLIYYSQIVNDFQKGDIAEGYSVSREKKESFPLTVTSAQKNPTAFYLCASSARDRDHYGYTFGSGTRLTVV.

This chain connects TRBV20-1 to TRBJ2-1, with a tentative D call TRBD2 (5 bases). This CDR3 has 17 residues. V lost 3 bases to trimming and J lost 1 base, with 19 bases between them. Germline V lookup: CDR1 DFQATT, CDR2 SNEGSKA (reference sequence). As DNA, the CDR3 is TGCAGTGCTAGTCAGCTAGCTGGCGGTAGGTCCTACAATGAGCAGTTCTTC. Translating gives CSASQLAGGRSYNEQFF.

V is TRBV14 and J is TRBJ2-3, with TRBD2 matching 8 bases. Germline CDR1 SGHDN, CDR2 FVKESK. V was clipped by 2 bases and J by 2 bases; unmatched bases: 9. The CDR3 has 17 amino acids. The CDR3 is CASSQMISSGPTDTQYF. The CDR3 DNA reads TGTGCCAGCAGCCAAATGATTTCTAGCGGGCCCACAGATACGCAGTATTTT.